The next 17 T cell receptor beta chains were all read from a single sample in a study of blood T cells in healthy people across ages. A second PCR, run for about 6 to 12 cycles, used a sample-barcoded 5' primer plus a J-beta primer mix. Each CDR3 protein is one row after TCRdb ran MiXCR on the 5' RACE reads. Of about 580,000 distinct CDR3 sequences in the sample, roughly 48% were seen once. The material sequenced was blood. The source of these receptors is an elderly man in good health.

The J gene is TRBJ2-3, the V gene TRBV7-3; 9 nucleotides match TRBD2. From germline, CDR1 is SGHTA and CDR2 FQGTGA. The CDR3 covers 19 residues. The V segment lost 1 base and the J segment 2 bases; nucleotides outside the gene matches: 13. The CDR3 region has the DNA TGTGCCAGCAGCTTAATAACTAGCGGGTTCCGGAATTCCACAGATACGCAGTATTTT. Amino acid sequence: CASSLITSGFRNSTDTQYF.

This clonotype was seen just once. V and J are TRBV20-1 and TRBJ1-6, with D tentatively TRBD1 (6 bases). Germline CDR1 reads DFQATT; CDR2 reads SNEGSKA (reference sequence). CDR3 length: 18 amino acids. V shed 3 bases and J shed 0 bases, with 18 bases lying between them. DNA for the CDR3: TGCAGTGCTAGCCGGGACTCAATAGGGGGCTCCTATAATTCACCCCTCCACTTT. Translating it yields CSASRDSIGGSYNSPLHF.

The table lists this clonotype with a few counts. J is TRBJ1-2 and V is TRBV4-3; possible D gene TRBD1, 5 bases. Germline loops: CDR1 LGHNA, CDR2 YSLEER. V gave up 1 base and J gave up 4 bases, with 13 bases separating them. The CDR3 is 15 residues long. CDR3 coding DNA: TGCGCCAGCAGCCAAGCGAGGGGTCGTCCCTATGGCTACACCTTC. It codes for CASSQARGRPYGYTF.

On this clonotype itself: The junction does not match germline at one end; this may be a read error. J is TRBJ1-2 and V is TRBV6-6; 7 bases agree with TRBD1. This CDR3 is 16 amino acids long. CDR1 and CDR2 (germline): MNHNY, SVGAGI (reference sequence). The CDR3 region has the DNA TGTGTCAGCATTTCCACAGGGGACAGCCCTAACTATGGCTACACCTTC. Its translation: CVSISTGDSPNYGYTF.

This clonotype has a handful of counts. The rearrangement uses TRBV7-2 and TRBJ1-1; D is ambiguous. The CDR3 sequence is 14 residues long. V lost 8 bases and J lost 1, with 14 bases in between. Germline V gene data show CDR1 as SGHTA and CDR2 as FQGNSA. In nucleotides, the CDR3 is TGTGCCAGCGGACCTCTCCCGGGGAACACTGAAGCTTTCTTT. Amino acid sequence: CASGPLPGNTEAFF.

This chain joins TRBV28 and TRBJ1-1; possibly TRBD1 for D (5 bases). V lost 4 bases and J 10 bases, leaving 13 bases between the germline ends. The germline gives CDR1 MDHEN, CDR2 SYDVKM. The CDR3 runs to 12 residues. The CDR3: CASSYRWGGAFF. CDR3 in DNA: TGTGCCAGCAGTTACAGGTGGGGAGGAGCTTTCTTT. The whole variable domain, filled in from reference TRBV28 and TRBJ1-1, reads DVKVTQSSRYLVKRTGEKVFLECVQDMDHENMFWYRQDPGLGLRLIYFSYDVKMKEKGDIPEGYSVSREKKERFSLILESASTNQTSMYLCASSYRWGGAFFGQGTRLTVV.

This clonotype was detected only once. The chain is built from TRBV27 and TRBJ2-1, with TRBD1 matching 9 bases. Near its end, the DNA agrees better with TRBJ2-7, so the J call may be wrong. Germline loops: CDR1 MNHEY, CDR2 SMNVEV (reference sequence). CDR3 size: 22 residues. The CDR3 reads CASSLPITGGLEYRYGYNEQYF. The CDR3, as DNA: TGTGCCAGCAGTTTACCGATTACAGGGGGCCTGGAATACAGATACGGATACAATGAGCAGTACTTC.

This clonotype showed up just a few times. This sequence joins TRBV29-1 and TRBJ1-2; 9 bases fit TRBD1. The length of the CDR3 is 14 residues. Germline V gene sequence: CDR1 SQVTM, CDR2 ANQGSEA. V dropped 7 bases and J dropped 5; count of bases not matched to a gene: 11. CDR3 residues: CSGSGQGGGYGYTF. DNA for the CDR3: TGCAGCGGTTCGGGACAGGGTGGCGGTTATGGCTACACCTTC.

This chain joins TRBV29-1 and TRBJ1-1; D is perhaps TRBD1 (6 bases). The CDR3 loop spans 13 amino acids. With 3 bases removed from V and 11 bases from J, the gap between germline ends came to 19 bases. CDR1 is SQVTM and CDR2 is ANQGSEA in the germline V gene. In nucleotides, the CDR3 is TGCAGCGTTGAGGGGGGCCCTCAGAGGTTGGCTTTCTTT. Translation: CSVEGGPQRLAFF.

This chain joins TRBV7-2 and TRBJ2-1; D is possibly TRBD1 or TRBD2 (6 bases each). There are 14 residues in the CDR3. With 5 bases removed from V and 5 bases from J, the gap between germline ends came to 13 bases. CDR1 is SGHTA, CDR2 FQGNSA, per germline. In DNA form, the CDR3 reads TGTGCCAGCAGCCTGGGGGGCAACCACAATGAGCAGTTCTTC. Residues: CASSLGGNHNEQFF.

The chain combines TRBV12-3 or TRBV12-4 with TRBJ1-2; possible D gene TRBD1, 5 bases. The CDR3 consists of 15 residues. Trimming cost V 5 bases and J 0 bases, with 13 bases left between them. The CDR3 region is CASSRAGRANYGYTF. In nucleotides, the CDR3 is TGTGCCAGCAGTCGGGCGGGGCGAGCTAACTATGGCTACACCTTC.

The chain has TRBV28 and TRBJ2-7, with a weak D call TRBD2 (6 bases). Germline V gives CDR1 MDHEN, CDR2 SYDVKM. The CDR3 covers 15 residues. V lost 3 bases and J lost 0, with 12 bases in between. The CDR3 nucleotides read TGTGCCAGCAGTTTCCCAGCGGGCCCCTCCTACGAGCAGTACTTC. Translating gives CASSFPAGPSYEQYF.

This clonotype was counted between two and nine times. The chain has TRBV6-5 and TRBJ1-2; 8 bases map to TRBD1. Germline V gives CDR1 MNHEY, CDR2 SVGAGI. V was pared by 2 bases and J by 6 bases, with 5 bases of the junction left unmatched. The CDR3 is made up of 14 amino acids. The CDR3 nucleotides read TGTGCCAGCAGTTACACTTCGGGACAGGATGGCTACACCTTC. Translation gives CASSYTSGQDGYTF.

V is TRBV7-2 and J is TRBJ2-5; TRBD2 aligns across 12 bases. The end of the DNA aligns better with TRBJ2-7, so the J call may be wrong. CDR1 is SGHTA, CDR2 FQGNSA, per germline. The CDR3 runs 17 residues. This CDR3 reads CASGPTAGTSGFYEQYF. The DNA of the CDR3 is TGTGCCAGCGGCCCTACAGCCGGGACTAGCGGGTTCTACGAGCAGTACTTC.

This clonotype was seen only a few times. This chain links TRBV7-3 with TRBJ2-1; 9 positions agree with TRBD1. The V gene's germline CDR1 is SGHTA and CDR2 FQGTGA. V shed 1 base, J shed 0 bases, and the junction held 10 bases outside the gene matches. The CDR3 contains 19 residues. The CDR3 DNA reads as TGTGCCAGCAGCTTAATAGGGAGGACAGGGGACTACTCCTACAATGAGCAGTTCTTC. Translation: CASSLIGRTGDYSYNEQFF.

There are a few counts of this clonotype. Possible read error: a much larger clone is one base away. The rearrangement uses TRBV6-5 and TRBJ1-2; D is possibly TRBD1 (5 bases). The CDR3 has 14 amino acids. The V gene lost 5 bases and the J gene lost 1 base, with 11 bases spanning the gap. CDR1 and CDR2 (germline): MNHEY, SVGAGI. The chain's CDR3 is CASSGTQGNYGYTF. The CDR3 DNA sequence: TGTGCCAGCAGTGGGACGCAGGGTAACTATGGCTACACCTTC.

This clonotype was counted between two and nine times. The chain employs TRBV15 and TRBJ1-4, with D maybe TRBD1 (6 bases). Germline V gene sequence: CDR1 LNHNV, CDR2 YYDKDF (reference sequence). V shed 0 bases and J shed 2 bases, with 13 bases lying between them. CDR3 size: 17 residues. DNA for the CDR3: TGTGCCACCAGCAGAGAATCCCTCACAGGGACTAATGAAAAACTGTTTTTT. Its protein is CATSRESLTGTNEKLFF.